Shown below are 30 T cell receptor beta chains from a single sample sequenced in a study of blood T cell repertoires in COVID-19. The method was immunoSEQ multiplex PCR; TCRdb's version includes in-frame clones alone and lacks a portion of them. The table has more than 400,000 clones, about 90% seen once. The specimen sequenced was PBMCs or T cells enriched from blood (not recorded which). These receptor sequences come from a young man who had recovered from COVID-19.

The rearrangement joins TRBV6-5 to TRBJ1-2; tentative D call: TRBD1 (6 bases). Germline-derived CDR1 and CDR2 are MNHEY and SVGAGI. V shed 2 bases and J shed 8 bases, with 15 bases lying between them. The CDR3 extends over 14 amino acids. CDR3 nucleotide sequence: TGTGCCAGCAGTTACGGGGGCTCGGGGGGAGGCTACACCTTC. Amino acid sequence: CASSYGGSGGGYTF.

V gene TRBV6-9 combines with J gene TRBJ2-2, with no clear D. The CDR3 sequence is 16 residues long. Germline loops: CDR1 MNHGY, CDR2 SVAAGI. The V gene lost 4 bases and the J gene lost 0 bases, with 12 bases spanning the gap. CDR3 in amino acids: CASSFWRSSNTGELFF. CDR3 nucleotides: TGTGCCAGCAGTTTCTGGCGGAGTTCGAACACCGGGGAGCTGTTTTTT.

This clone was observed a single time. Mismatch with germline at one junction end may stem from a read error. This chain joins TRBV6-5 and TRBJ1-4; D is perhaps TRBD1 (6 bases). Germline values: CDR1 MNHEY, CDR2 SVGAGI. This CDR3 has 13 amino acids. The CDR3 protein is CASKTGSSEQLFF. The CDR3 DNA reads TGTGCCAGCAAAACAGGGTCAAGTGAACAACTGTTTTTT.

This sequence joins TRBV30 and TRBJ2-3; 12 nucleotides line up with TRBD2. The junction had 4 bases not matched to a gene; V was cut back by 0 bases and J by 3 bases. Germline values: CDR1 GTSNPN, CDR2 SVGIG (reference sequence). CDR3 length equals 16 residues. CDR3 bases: TGTGCCTGGAGTGTACGACTAGCGGGAGCAACAGATACGCAGTATTTT. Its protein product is CAWSVRLAGATDTQYF.

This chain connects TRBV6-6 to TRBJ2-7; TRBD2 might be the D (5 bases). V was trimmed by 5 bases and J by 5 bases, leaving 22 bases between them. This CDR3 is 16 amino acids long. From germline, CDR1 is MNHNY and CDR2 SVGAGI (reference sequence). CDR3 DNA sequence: TGTGCCAGCAGTCCCCGGGAAGTCGGACTTAACCACGAGCAGTACTTC. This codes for CASSPREVGLNHEQYF.

The CDR3 region has the DNA TGTGCCAGCAGCCCCAGGACAGGGAGCACTGAAGCTTTCTTT. It is translated as CASSPRTGSTEAFF. The rearrangement joins TRBV11-3 to TRBJ1-1, with TRBD1 matching over 8 bases. Trimming cost V 5 bases and J 4 bases; bases outside gene matches: 6. Germline V CDR1 and CDR2: SGHNT, YENEEA. The CDR3 length is 14 residues. Full variable domain (rest looked up from reference TRBV11-3 and TRBJ1-1): EAGVVQSPRYKIIEKKQPVAFWCNPISGHNTLYWYLQNLGQGPELLIRYENEEAVDDSQLPKDRFSAERLKGVDSTLKIQPAELGDSAVYLCASSPRTGSTEAFFGQGTRLTVV.

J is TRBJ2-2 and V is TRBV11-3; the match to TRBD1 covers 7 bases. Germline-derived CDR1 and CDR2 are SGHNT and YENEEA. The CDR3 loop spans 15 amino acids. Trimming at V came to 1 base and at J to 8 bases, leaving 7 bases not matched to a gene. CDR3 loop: CASSLGDRVSGELFF. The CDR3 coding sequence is TGTGCCAGCAGCTTAGGAGACAGGGTATCGGGGGAGCTGTTTTTT.

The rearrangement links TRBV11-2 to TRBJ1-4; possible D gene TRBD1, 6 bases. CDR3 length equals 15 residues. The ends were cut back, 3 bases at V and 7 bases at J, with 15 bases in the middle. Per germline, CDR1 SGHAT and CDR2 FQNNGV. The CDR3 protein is CASSFGQGGREKLFF. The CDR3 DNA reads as TGTGCCAGCAGCTTCGGTCAAGGGGGACGTGAAAAACTGTTTTTT.

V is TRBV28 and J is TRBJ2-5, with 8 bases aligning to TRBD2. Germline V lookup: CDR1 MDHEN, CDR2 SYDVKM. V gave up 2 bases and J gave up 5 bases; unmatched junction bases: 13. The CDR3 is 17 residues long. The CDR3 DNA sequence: TGTGCCAGCAGTTTAGATATAGCGGGGACTGGTCGGGAGACCCAGTACTTC. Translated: CASSLDIAGTGRETQYF.

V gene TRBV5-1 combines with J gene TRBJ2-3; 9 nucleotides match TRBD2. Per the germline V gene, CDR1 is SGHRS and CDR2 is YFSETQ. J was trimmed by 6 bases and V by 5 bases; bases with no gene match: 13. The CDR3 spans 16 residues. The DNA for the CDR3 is TGCGCCAGCAGTGCCGCGGCGGGAGGGCTTATCGATACGCAGTATTTT. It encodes CASSAAAGGLIDTQYF.

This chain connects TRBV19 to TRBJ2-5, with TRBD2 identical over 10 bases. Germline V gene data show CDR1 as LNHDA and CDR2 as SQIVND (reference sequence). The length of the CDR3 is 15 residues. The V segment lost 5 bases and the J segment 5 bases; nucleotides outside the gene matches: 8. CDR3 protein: CASSPGTSVGETQYF. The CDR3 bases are TGTGCCAGTAGTCCAGGGACTAGCGTTGGTGAGACCCAGTACTTC. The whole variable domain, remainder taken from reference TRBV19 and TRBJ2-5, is DGGITQSPKYLFRKEGQNVTLSCEQNLNHDAMYWYRQDPGQGLRLIYYSQIVNDFQKGDIAEGYSVSREKKESFPLTVTSAQKNPTAFYLCASSPGTSVGETQYFGPGTRLLVL.

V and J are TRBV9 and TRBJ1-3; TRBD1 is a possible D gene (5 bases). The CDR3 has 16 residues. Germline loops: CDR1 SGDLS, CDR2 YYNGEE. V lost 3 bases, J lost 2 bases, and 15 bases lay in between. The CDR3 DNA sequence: TGTGCCAGCAGCGCAACCACAGGTATCGCTGGAAACACCATATATTTT. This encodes CASSATTGIAGNTIYF. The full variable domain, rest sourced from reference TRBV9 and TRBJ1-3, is DSGVTQTPKHLITATGQRVTLRCSPRSGDLSVYWYQQSLDQGLQFLIQYYNGEERAKGNILERFSAQQFPDLHSELNLSSLELGDSALYFCASSATTGIAGNTIYFGEGSWLTVV.

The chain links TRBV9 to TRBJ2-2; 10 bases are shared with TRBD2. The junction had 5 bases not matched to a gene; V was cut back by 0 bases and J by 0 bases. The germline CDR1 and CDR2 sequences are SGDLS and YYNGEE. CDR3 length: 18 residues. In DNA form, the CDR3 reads TGTGCCAGCAGCGTAGCGGCTGGACTAGCGGCGAACACCGGGGAGCTGTTTTTT. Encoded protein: CASSVAAGLAANTGELFF.

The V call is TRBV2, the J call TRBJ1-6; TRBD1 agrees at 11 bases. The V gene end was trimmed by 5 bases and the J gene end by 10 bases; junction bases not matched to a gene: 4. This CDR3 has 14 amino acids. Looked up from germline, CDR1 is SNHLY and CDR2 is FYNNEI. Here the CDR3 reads CASSRTGGESPLHF. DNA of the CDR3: TGTGCCAGCAGTAGGACAGGGGGCGAATCACCCCTCCACTTT.

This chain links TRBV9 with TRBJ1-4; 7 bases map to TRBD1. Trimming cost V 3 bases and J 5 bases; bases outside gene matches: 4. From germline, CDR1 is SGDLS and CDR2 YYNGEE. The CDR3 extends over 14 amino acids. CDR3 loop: CASSATGLNEKLFF. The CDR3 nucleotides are TGTGCCAGCAGCGCGACAGGGTTAAATGAAAAACTGTTTTTT. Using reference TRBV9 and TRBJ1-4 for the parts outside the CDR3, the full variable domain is DSGVTQTPKHLITATGQRVTLRCSPRSGDLSVYWYQQSLDQGLQFLIQYYNGEERAKGNILERFSAQQFPDLHSELNLSSLELGDSALYFCASSATGLNEKLFFGSGTQLSVL.

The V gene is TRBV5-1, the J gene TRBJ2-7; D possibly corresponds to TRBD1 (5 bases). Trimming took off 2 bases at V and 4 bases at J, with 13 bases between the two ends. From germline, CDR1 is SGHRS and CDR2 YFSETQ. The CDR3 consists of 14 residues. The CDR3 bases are TGCGCCAGCAGCTTTCAGGGTAATCATTACGAGCAGTACTTC. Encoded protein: CASSFQGNHYEQYF.

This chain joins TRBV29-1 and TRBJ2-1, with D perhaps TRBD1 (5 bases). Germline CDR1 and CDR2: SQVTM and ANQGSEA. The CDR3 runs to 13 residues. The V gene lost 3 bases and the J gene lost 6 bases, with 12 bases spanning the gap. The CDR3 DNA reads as TGCAGCGTTGAGAGTCAGGGTTTCAATGAGCAGTTCTTC. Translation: CSVESQGFNEQFF.

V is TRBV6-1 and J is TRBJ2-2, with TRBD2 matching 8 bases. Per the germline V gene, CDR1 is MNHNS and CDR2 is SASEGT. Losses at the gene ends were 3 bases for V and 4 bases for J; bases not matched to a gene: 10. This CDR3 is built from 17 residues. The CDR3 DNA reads TGTGCCAGCAGTGAGCCGGGGGGGGCCCGCAGCACCGGGGAGCTGTTTTTT. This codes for CASSEPGGARSTGELFF.

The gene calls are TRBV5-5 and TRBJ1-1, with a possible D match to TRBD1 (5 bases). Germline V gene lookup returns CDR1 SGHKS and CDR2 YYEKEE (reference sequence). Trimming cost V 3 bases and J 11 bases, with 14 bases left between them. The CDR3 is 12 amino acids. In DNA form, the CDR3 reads TGTGCCAGCAGCTCCCCCGGGGGTACGGCTTTCTTT. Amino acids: CASSSPGGTAFF.

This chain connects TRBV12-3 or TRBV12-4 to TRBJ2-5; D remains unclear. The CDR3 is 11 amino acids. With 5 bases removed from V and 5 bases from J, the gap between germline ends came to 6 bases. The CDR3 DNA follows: TGTGCCAGCAGTCTTGAGGAGACCCAGTACTTC. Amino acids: CASSLEETQYF.

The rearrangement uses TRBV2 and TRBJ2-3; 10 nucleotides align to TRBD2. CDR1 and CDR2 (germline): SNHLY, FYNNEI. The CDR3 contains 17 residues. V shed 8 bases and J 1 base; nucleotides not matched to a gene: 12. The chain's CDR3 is CASLFPSGSLGTDTQYF. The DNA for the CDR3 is TGTGCCAGCTTATTCCCTAGCGGGAGCCTTGGCACAGATACGCAGTATTTT.

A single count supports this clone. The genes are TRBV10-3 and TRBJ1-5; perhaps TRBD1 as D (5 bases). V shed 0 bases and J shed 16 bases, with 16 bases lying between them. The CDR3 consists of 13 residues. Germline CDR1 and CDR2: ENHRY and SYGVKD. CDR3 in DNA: TGTGCCATCAGTGAGTCTTCGGTGGGGCGAAGACATTTT. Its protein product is CAISESSVGRRHF.

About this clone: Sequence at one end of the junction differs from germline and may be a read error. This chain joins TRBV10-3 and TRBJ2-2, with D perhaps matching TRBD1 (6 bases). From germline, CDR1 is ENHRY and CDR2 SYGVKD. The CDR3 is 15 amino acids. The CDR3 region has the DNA TGTGCCATCAGGACCTCAACAGGGAACCCCGGGGAGCTGTTTTTT. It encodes CAIRTSTGNPGELFF.

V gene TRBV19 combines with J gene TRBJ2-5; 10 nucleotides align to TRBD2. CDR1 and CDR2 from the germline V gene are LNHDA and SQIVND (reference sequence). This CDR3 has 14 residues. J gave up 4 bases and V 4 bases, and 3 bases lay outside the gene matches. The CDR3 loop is CASSTLAGRETQYF. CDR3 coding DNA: TGTGCCAGTAGTACACTAGCGGGGAGAGAGACCCAGTACTTC.

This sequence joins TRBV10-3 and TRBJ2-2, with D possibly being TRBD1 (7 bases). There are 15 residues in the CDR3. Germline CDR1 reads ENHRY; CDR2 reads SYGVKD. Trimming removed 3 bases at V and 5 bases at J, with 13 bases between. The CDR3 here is CAISDGQGGTGELFF. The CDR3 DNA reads TGTGCCATCAGTGACGGTCAGGGGGGAACCGGGGAGCTGTTTTTT.

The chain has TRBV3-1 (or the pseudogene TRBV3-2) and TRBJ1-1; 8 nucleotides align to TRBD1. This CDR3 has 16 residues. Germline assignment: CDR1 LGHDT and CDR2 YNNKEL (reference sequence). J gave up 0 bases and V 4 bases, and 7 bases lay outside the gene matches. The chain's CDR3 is CASSLGQGALNTEAFF. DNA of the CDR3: TGTGCCAGCAGCCTCGGGCAGGGGGCCTTGAACACTGAAGCTTTCTTT.

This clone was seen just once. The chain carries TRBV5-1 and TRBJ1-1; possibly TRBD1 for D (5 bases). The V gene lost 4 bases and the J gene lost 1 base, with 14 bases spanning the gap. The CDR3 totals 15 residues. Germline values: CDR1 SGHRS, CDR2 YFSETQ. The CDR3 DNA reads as TGCGCCAGCAGCCCCACAACAGGAAAGAACACTGAAGCTTTCTTT. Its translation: CASSPTTGKNTEAFF.

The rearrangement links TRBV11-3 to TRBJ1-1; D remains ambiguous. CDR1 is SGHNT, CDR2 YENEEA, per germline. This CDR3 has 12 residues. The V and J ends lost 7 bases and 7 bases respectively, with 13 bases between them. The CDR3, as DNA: TGTGCCAGCACCCTACCGGGTGGTGAAGCTTTCTTT. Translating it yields CASTLPGGEAFF.

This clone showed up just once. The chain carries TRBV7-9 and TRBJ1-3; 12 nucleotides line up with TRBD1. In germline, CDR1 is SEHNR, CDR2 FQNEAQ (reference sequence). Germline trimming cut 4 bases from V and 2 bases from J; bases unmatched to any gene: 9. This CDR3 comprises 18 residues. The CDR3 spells CASSSPRGTGGTGNTIYF. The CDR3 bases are TGTGCCAGCAGCTCACCCCGTGGGACAGGGGGCACTGGAAACACCATATATTTT.

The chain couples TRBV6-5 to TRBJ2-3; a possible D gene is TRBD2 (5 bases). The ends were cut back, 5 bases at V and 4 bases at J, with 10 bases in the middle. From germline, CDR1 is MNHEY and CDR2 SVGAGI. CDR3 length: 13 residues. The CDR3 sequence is CASSPTLADTQYF. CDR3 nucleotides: TGTGCCAGCAGTCCCACACTAGCAGATACGCAGTATTTT.